Shown below are 5 T cell receptor beta chains from a single sample sequenced in a study of T cell changes during pregnancy in multiple sclerosis. The protocol was immunoSEQ multiplex PCR, while the TCRdb copy is restricted to in-frame clones and leaves out a portion. This table has 85,000 to 90,000 clones, around 94% appearing once. The sequenced sample was peripheral blood, obtained after pregnancy. The source of these receptors is a female donor in good health, enrolled as a control in a pregnancy study.

J is TRBJ1-5 and V is TRBV9, with D unclear. The V gene's germline CDR1 is SGDLS and CDR2 YYNGEE. The CDR3 sequence is 17 residues long. Between the trimmed V and J ends, which lost 0 bases and 6 bases, there was a span of 19 bases. CDR3 amino acids: CASSVDPLSRRAQPQHF. The CDR3 DNA reads as TGTGCCAGCAGCGTAGACCCTCTCTCGAGGAGGGCTCAGCCCCAGCATTTT.

This chain links TRBV5-5 with TRBJ2-7; the D gene is possibly TRBD1 (6 bases). The V gene lost 2 bases and the J gene lost 2 bases, with 14 bases spanning the gap. Looked up from germline, CDR1 is SGHKS and CDR2 is YYEKEE (reference sequence). This CDR3 is built from 15 residues. As DNA, the CDR3 is TGTGCCAGCAGCTTCTCCGGACAGACCGCCTACGAGCAGTACTTC. Encoded protein: CASSFSGQTAYEQYF.

The chain uses TRBV6-1 and TRBJ2-2, with 7 nucleotides matching TRBD2. This CDR3 is built from 15 residues. The germline gives CDR1 MNHNS, CDR2 SASEGT. V gave up 8 bases and J gave up 4 bases; unmatched junction bases: 10. CDR3 DNA sequence: TGTGCCAGCTTCCGGGGAGGGGCAGGCACCGGGGAGCTGTTTTTT. It specifies CASFRGGAGTGELFF.

The gene calls are TRBV5-6 and TRBJ2-1; tentatively, D is TRBD2 (5 bases). CDR1 is SGHDT and CDR2 is YYEEEE in the germline V gene. The CDR3 covers 14 residues. V was trimmed by 4 bases and J by 8 bases, leaving 16 bases between them. The CDR3 region is CASSKGGGLYEQFF. The CDR3 nucleotides are TGTGCCAGCAGCAAGGGCGGAGGACTCTATGAGCAGTTCTTC.

V usage is TRBV15 and J usage is TRBJ1-5, with TRBD1 identical over 7 bases. V trimming: 0 bases; J trimming: 6 bases; junction bases outside the gene matches: 8. This CDR3 has 16 residues. CDR1 is LNHNV, CDR2 YYDKDF, per germline (reference sequence). CDR3 loop: CATSRDRLGGGQPQHF. DNA of the CDR3: TGTGCCACCAGCAGAGACCGTCTAGGGGGCGGTCAGCCCCAGCATTTT.